These 14 T cell receptor beta chains came from one sample sequenced in a study of CD8 T cells in ankylosing spondylitis. TCRdb analysed the 5' RACE reads with MiXCR anew, one entry per CDR3 protein. The table shows 400,000 to 450,000 distinct CDR3 sequences, with roughly 17% occurring only once. Antigens of these TCRs are unknown. Findings and limits, study-wide: In ankylosing spondylitis blood, a motif of seven to nine highly homologous TCR beta variants appeared characteristic.

Sequenced input: blood, either unsorted or a sorted T cell fraction (not recorded which). The receptors were sampled from a male donor with ankylosing spondylitis.

The rearrangement joins TRBV25-1 to TRBJ1-2, with 7 positions matching TRBD1. This CDR3 comprises 13 residues. CDR1 and CDR2 from the germline V gene are MGHDK and SYGVNS. V trimming: 3 bases; J trimming: 8 bases; junction bases outside the gene matches: 6. DNA for the CDR3: TGTGCCAGCAGTGATCGGCAGGGGGACGGCTACACCTTC. It specifies CASSDRQGDGYTF.

The table lists this clonotype with many counts. This chain links TRBV6-1 with TRBJ1-1, with TRBD1 identical over 7 bases. V trimming: 9 bases; J trimming: 6 bases; junction bases outside the gene matches: 10. Germline CDR1 MNHNS, CDR2 SASEGT. This CDR3 region has 13 residues. The CDR3 DNA reads as TGTGCCAGTCTCGTCGACAGGGTGGCTGAAGCTTTCTTT. This translates into CASLVDRVAEAFF.

This clonotype was found a few times. The chain links TRBV5-1 to TRBJ2-1, with 9 bases matching TRBD2. The CDR3 extends over 15 amino acids. The V gene end was trimmed by 0 bases and the J gene end by 6 bases; junction bases not matched to a gene: 4. Germline assignment: CDR1 SGHRS and CDR2 YFSETQ. CDR3 bases: TGCGCCAGCAGCTTGGGCGGGGGGGCCCGCAATGAGCAGTTCTTC. Amino acid sequence: CASSLGGGARNEQFF.

The chain joins TRBV12-3 or TRBV12-4 to TRBJ2-7, with a possible D match to TRBD2 (5 bases). CDR3 length equals 15 residues. V gave up 3 bases and J gave up 1 base, with 13 bases separating them. This chain's CDR3 is CASSFGFRGSYEQYF. In DNA form, the CDR3 reads TGTGCCAGCAGTTTCGGGTTTCGCGGGTCCTACGAGCAGTACTTC.

CDR3 in amino acids: CASSRSQGQPQHF. The CDR3 nucleotides are TGTGCCAGCAGCCGATCTCAGGGTCAGCCCCAGCATTTT. V gene TRBV6-1 combines with J gene TRBJ1-5, with D perhaps matching TRBD1 (5 bases). Germline V CDR1 and CDR2: MNHNS, SASEGT. The CDR3 loop spans 13 amino acids. Trimming removed 6 bases from V and 6 bases from J, with 12 bases in between.

This clonotype was counted a few times. V gene TRBV20-1 combines with J gene TRBJ2-1; TRBD1 agrees at 8 bases. Per the germline V gene, CDR1 is DFQATT and CDR2 is SNEGSKA (reference sequence). The CDR3 runs to 15 residues. The ends lost 1 base at V and 6 bases at J; junction bases unmatched: 8. CDR3: CSARVRTGPANEQFF. In nucleotides, the CDR3 is TGCAGTGCTAGAGTTAGGACAGGGCCCGCCAATGAGCAGTTCTTC.

This clonotype was seen more than once but under ten times. The rearrangement uses TRBV30 and TRBJ1-2; perhaps TRBD1 as D (5 bases). CDR3 length equals 14 residues. Looked up from germline, CDR1 is GTSNPN and CDR2 is SVGIG (reference sequence). The V end lost 4 bases, the J end lost 8 bases, and 20 bases lay between the germline ends. Written as DNA, the CDR3 is TGTGCCTGGACCGCCGGGACTACAAAGCACGGCTACACCTTC. Translation gives CAWTAGTTKHGYTF.

This clonotype showed up many times. The genes are TRBV28 and TRBJ2-3, with D hard to call. CDR3 length: 13 amino acids. Germline CDR1 and CDR2: MDHEN and SYDVKM. V was cut by 4 bases and J by 2 bases, with 7 bases left in between. The CDR3 sequence: CASSYPPTDTQYF. The CDR3 DNA reads as TGTGCCAGCAGTTATCCGCCCACAGATACGCAGTATTTT.

This clonotype was detected only a few times. The V gene is TRBV3-1, the J gene TRBJ2-1, with D perhaps being TRBD1 or TRBD2 (5 bases each). The V and J ends lost 0 bases and 10 bases respectively, with 16 bases between them. The CDR3 contains 15 residues. From germline, CDR1 is LGHDT and CDR2 YNNKEL (reference sequence). The CDR3: CASSQDSGPGREQFF. In nucleotides, the CDR3 is TGTGCCAGCAGCCAAGATTCGGGGCCCGGGCGGGAGCAGTTCTTC.

This clonotype has just a few counts. The chain couples TRBV28 to TRBJ2-4; TRBD2 agrees at 10 bases. The length of the CDR3 is 18 residues. The V gene's germline CDR1 is MDHEN and CDR2 SYDVKM. The J segment lost 0 bases and the V segment lost 1 base, leaving 6 bases of the junction unmatched. The CDR3 loop reads CASSLYSGGTRAKNIQYF. DNA of the CDR3: TGTGCCAGCAGTTTATATAGCGGGGGGACGAGAGCCAAAAACATTCAGTACTTC.

A remark on this clonotype: A much larger clone differs by one base, so this may be a read error. The V and J genes are TRBV3-1 and TRBJ2-3, with D possibly TRBD1 on 6 matching bases. The length of the CDR3 is 12 residues. V dropped 8 bases and J dropped 2 bases, with 8 bases sitting between them. The germline CDR1 and CDR2 sequences are LGHDT and YNNKEL (reference sequence). CDR3 nucleotides: TGTGCCAGCGGGGGCCACACAGATACGCAGTATTTT. Translation: CASGGHTDTQYF.

Note on this clonotype: A much larger clone lies one base from this, so it may be a read error. V usage is TRBV7-9 and J usage is TRBJ2-3; D remains ambiguous. V was pared by 4 bases and J by 4 bases, with 6 bases between. The CDR3 runs to 12 residues. Per the germline V gene, CDR1 is SEHNR and CDR2 is FQNEAQ (reference sequence). The CDR3 loop is CASSSSADTQYF. CDR3 sequence (DNA): TGTGCCAGCAGCTCAAGCGCAGATACGCAGTATTTT.

V is TRBV19 and J is TRBJ1-2; the match to TRBD1 covers 9 bases. Trimming removed 9 bases from V and 4 bases from J; junction bases left unmatched: 12. This CDR3 spans 15 amino acids. The germline CDR1 and CDR2 sequences are LNHDA and SQIVND (reference sequence). The chain's CDR3 is CASHQRGQGFYGYTF. For the CDR3, the DNA is TGTGCCAGCCACCAAAGGGGACAGGGCTTCTATGGCTACACCTTC.

This clonotype was counted a few times. The V gene is TRBV11-1, the J gene TRBJ2-7, with D perhaps matching TRBD1 (5 bases). Germline V lookup: CDR1 SGHAT, CDR2 FQDESV (reference sequence). The CDR3 runs 12 residues. The chain's CDR3 is CASMGKGYEQYF. The CDR3 nucleotides read TGTGCATCGATGGGTAAGGGGTACGAGCAGTACTTC.